This TCR beta chain was recorded in a study of cytomegalovirus exposure and HLA in healthy donors. Study-wide background: The Caucasian-associated ancestry cluster held more than 80% of 350 to 450 genotyped donors. The study, taken as a whole, reports: Sequencing likely generated an artifact that appeared as a cluster of highly shared sequence variants. It was 150 to 200 TCR beta chains that were listed as cytomegalovirus-associated. Later analysis identified around 15,000 TCR beta sequences associated with HLA alleles, using a false discovery rate threshold of 0.05.

This PCR relied on a set of 60 Vbeta primers and 13 Jbeta primers. The data were produced by immunoSEQ multiplex PCR, yet TCRdb's version contains in-frame clones alone and is incomplete. The listing contains 55,000 to 75,000 clones. The CDR3 has 17 amino acids. V shed 3 bases, J shed 3 bases, and the junction held 6 bases outside the gene matches. The germline V gene encodes CDR1 SGHRS and CDR2 YFSETQ. As to this clone: Its antigen is not identified.

The sequence came from a male donor in good health and CMV-seronegative. Sequencing input: PBMCs. This rearrangement joins TRBV5-1 to TRBJ1-4, with 12 bases matching TRBD1. CDR3 amino acids: CASSSGQGALANEKLFF. The DNA for the CDR3 is TGCGCCAGCAGCTCGGGACAGGGGGCGCTGGCTAATGAAAAACTGTTTTTT.